The sequence of this T cell receptor beta chain was determined in a study of blood T cell repertoires in COVID-19. Assay used: immunoSEQ multiplex PCR; TCRdb lists only in-frame clones, some missing. The repertoire has about 110,000 clones, about four fifths of them found once; the top ten carry roughly 4.6%. Germline values: CDR1 MDHEN, CDR2 SYDVKM. The CDR3 is 17 amino acids. Trimming removed 2 bases from V and 4 bases from J; junction bases left unmatched: 10. Sequencing was carried out using peripheral blood. The V call is TRBV28, the J call TRBJ2-2; 7 nucleotides agree with TRBD1. This TCR was recovered from a human donor in a cohort sampled during active COVID-19. The CDR3 protein is CASSLTRGAGGTGELFF. The CDR3 DNA is TGTGCCAGCAGTTTAACCAGAGGGGCAGGGGGCACCGGGGAGCTGTTTTTT. Drawing the rest from reference TRBV28 and TRBJ2-2, the complete variable domain is DVKVTQSSRYLVKRTGEKVFLECVQDMDHENMFWYRQDPGLGLRLIYFSYDVKMKEKGDIPEGYSVSREKKERFSLILESASTNQTSMYLCASSLTRGAGGTGELFFGEGSRLTVL.